What follows is one T cell receptor beta chain and its context. Then a second PCR, running about 6 to 11 cycles, was carried out with a sample-barcoded 5' primer and a J-beta primer mix. TCRdb re-called the 5' RACE reads through MiXCR, storing one row per CDR3 protein. The sample records approximately 780,000 distinct CDR3 sequences, under 30% being singletons. This record comes from a study of blood T cells in healthy people across ages. The V gene's germline CDR1 is SGHTA and CDR2 FQGNSA. The V gene end was trimmed by 5 bases and the J gene end by 2 bases; junction bases not matched to a gene: 6. CDR3 length: 15 amino acids. This sample also appeared in a second study, on T cells of mothers and their children.

The clonotype was recovered from a boy younger than 18 in good health. The gene calls are TRBV7-2 and TRBJ2-7; 10 bases agree with TRBD2. Source material: blood. CDR3 in amino acids: CASSRSGGAAYEQYF. The CDR3 DNA reads as TGTGCCAGCAGCCGCAGCGGGGGGGCCGCCTACGAGCAGTACTTC. Full variable domain (missing parts from reference TRBV7-2 and TRBJ2-7): GAGVSQSPSNKVTEKGKDVELRCDPISGHTALYWYRQSLGQGLEFLIYFQGNSAPDKSGLPSDRFSAERTGGSVSTLTIQRTQQEDSAVYLCASSRSGGAAYEQYFGPGTRLTVT.